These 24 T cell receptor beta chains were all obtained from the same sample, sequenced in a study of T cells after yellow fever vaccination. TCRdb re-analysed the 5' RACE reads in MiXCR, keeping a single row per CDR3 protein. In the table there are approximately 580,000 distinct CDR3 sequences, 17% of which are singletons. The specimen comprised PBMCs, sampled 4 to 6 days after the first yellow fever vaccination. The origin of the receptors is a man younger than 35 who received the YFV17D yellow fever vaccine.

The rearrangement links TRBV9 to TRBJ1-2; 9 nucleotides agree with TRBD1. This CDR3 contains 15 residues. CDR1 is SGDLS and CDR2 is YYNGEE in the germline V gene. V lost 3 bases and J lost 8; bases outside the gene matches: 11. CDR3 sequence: CASSGFTGGSEGYTF. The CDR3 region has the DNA TGTGCCAGCAGCGGTTTTACAGGGGGCTCGGAGGGCTACACCTTC.

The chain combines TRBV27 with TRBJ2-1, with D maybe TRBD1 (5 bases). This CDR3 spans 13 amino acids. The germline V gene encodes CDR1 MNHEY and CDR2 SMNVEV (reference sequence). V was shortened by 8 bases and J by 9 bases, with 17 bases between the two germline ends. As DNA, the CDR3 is TGTGCCAGCCAGAGCAGGGTTAGTAGTGAGCAGTTCTTC. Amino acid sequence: CASQSRVSSEQFF.

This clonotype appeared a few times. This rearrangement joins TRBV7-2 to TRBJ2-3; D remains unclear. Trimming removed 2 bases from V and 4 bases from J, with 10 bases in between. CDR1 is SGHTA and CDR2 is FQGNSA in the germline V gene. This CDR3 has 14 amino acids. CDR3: CASSLREPADTQYF. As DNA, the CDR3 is TGTGCCAGCAGCTTACGTGAGCCCGCAGATACGCAGTATTTT.

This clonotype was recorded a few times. The CDR3 spells CSVEDRRTVTDTQYF. As DNA, the CDR3 is TGCAGCGTTGAAGATCGGAGGACAGTAACGGATACGCAGTATTTT. J is TRBJ2-3 and V is TRBV29-1, with D possibly matching TRBD1 (6 bases). Between the trimmed V and J ends, which lost 0 bases and 6 bases, there was a span of 16 bases. Germline lookup yields CDR1 SQVTM and CDR2 ANQGSEA. This CDR3 comprises 15 residues.

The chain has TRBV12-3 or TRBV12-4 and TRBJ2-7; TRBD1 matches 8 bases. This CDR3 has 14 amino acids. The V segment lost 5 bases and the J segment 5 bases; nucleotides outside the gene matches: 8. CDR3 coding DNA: TGTGCCAGCAGTGCCGGGACAGGCCTCCACGAGCAGTACTTC. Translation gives CASSAGTGLHEQYF.

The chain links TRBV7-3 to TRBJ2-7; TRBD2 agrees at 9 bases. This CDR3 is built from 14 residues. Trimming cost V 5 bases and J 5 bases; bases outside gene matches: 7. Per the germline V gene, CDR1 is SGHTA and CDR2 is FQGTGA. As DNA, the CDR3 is TGTGCCAGCAGCCTTAGCGGGGGAAGCCACGAGCAGTACGTC. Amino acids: CASSLSGGSHEQYV.

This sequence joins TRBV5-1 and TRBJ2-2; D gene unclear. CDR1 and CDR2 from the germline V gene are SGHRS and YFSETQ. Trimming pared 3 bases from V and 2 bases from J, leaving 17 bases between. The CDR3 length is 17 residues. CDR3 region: CASSSSSLFSNTGELFF. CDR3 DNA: TGCGCCAGCAGCTCCTCCAGTCTCTTTTCCAACACCGGGGAGCTGTTTTTT.

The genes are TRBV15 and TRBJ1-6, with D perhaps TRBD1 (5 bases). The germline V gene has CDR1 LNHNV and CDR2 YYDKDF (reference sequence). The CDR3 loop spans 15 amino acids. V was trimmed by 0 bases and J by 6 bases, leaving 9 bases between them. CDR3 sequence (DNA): TGTGCCACCAGCAGAGATGGTCAGGGTAATTCACCCCTCCACTTT. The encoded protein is CATSRDGQGNSPLHF.

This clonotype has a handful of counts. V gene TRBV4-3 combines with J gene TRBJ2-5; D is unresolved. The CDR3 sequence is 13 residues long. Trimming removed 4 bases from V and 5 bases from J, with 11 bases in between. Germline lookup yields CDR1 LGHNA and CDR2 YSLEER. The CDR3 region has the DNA TGCGCCAGCAGCCCCTGGCTCTCGGAGACCCAGTACTTC. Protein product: CASSPWLSETQYF.

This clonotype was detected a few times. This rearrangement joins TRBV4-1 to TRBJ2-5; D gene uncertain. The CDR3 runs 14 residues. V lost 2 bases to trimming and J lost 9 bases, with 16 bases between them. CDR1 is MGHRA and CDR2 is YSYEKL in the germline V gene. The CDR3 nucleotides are TGCGCCAGCAGCCAAAAATGGCCCCCACGGGCCCAGTACTTC. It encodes CASSQKWPPRAQYF.

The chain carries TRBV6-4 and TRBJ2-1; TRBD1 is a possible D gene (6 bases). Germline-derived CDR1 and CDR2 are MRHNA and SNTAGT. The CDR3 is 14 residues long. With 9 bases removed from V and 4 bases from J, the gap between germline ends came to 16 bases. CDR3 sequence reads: CARIGQTKYNEQFF. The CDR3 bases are TGTGCCAGGATTGGACAGACTAAATACAATGAGCAGTTCTTC.

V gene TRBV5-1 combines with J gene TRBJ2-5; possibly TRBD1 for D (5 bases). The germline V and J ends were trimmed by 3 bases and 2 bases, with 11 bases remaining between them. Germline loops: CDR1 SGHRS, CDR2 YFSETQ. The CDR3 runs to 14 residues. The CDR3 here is CASSSQGWQETQYF. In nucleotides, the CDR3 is TGCGCCAGCAGCTCCCAGGGCTGGCAAGAGACCCAGTACTTC.

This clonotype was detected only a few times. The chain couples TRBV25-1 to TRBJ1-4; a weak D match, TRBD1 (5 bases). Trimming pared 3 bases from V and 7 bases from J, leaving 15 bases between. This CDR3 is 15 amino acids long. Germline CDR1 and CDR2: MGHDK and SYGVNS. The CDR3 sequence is CASSDPTGTGEKLFF. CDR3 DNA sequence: TGTGCCAGCAGTGACCCTACCGGGACCGGTGAAAAACTGTTTTTT.

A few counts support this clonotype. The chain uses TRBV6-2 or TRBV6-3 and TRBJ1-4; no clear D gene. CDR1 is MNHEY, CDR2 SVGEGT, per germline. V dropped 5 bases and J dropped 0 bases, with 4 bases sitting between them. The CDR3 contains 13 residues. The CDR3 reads CASSDATNEKLFF. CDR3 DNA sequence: TGTGCCAGCAGTGATGCAACTAATGAAAAACTGTTTTTT.

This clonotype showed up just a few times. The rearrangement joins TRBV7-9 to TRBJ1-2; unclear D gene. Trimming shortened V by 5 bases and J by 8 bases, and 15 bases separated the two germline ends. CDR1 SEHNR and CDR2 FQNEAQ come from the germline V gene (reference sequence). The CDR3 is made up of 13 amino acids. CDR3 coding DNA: TGTGCCAGCAGCCCTACAGAACCGGGAGGCTACACCTTC. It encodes CASSPTEPGGYTF.

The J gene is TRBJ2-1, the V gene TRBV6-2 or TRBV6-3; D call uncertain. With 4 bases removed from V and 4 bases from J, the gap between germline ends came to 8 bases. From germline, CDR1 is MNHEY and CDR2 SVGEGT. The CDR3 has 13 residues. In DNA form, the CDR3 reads TGTGCCAGCAGTTCAAGACAATACAATGAGCAGTTCTTC. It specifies CASSSRQYNEQFF.

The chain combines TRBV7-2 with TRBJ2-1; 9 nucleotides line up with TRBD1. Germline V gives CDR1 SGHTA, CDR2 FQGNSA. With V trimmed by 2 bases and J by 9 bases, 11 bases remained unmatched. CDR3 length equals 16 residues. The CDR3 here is CASSLRAGQGVGEQFF. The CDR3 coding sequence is TGTGCCAGCAGCTTACGGGCGGGACAGGGAGTGGGTGAGCAGTTCTTC.

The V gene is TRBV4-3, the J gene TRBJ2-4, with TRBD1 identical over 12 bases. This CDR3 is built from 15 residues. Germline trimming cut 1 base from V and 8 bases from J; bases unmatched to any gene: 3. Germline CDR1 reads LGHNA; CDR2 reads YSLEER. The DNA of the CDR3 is TGCGCCAGCAGCCAAGTGGGACAGGGGGCAGACATTCAGTACTTC. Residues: CASSQVGQGADIQYF.

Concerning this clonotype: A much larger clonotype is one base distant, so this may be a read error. CDR3 DNA sequence: TGTGCCAGCAGCTTAGTCGGTCTCACTGAAGCTTTCTTT. It yields the protein CASSLVGLTEAFF. The V gene is TRBV7-2, the J gene TRBJ1-1; D remains unclear. V was cut by 1 base and J by 4 bases, with 7 bases left in between. CDR1 and CDR2 from the germline V gene are SGHTA and FQGNSA. This CDR3 has 13 amino acids.

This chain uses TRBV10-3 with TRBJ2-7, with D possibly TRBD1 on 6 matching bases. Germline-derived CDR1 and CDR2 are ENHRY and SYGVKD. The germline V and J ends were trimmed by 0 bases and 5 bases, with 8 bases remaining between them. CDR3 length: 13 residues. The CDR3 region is CAISESRGNEQYV. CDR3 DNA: TGTGCCATCAGTGAGTCGAGGGGGAACGAGCAGTACGTC.

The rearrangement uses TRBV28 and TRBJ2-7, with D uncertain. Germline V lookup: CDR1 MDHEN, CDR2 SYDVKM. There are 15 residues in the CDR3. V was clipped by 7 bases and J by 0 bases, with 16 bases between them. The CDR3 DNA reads TGTGCCAGCAATACAAACGGAGTAAGCTCCTACGAGCAGTACGTC. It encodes CASNTNGVSSYEQYV.

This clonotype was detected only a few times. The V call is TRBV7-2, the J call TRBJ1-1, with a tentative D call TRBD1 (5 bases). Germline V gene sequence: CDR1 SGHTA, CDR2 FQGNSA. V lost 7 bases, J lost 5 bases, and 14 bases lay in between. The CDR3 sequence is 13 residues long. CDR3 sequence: CASTPGVGTEAFF. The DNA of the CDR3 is TGTGCCAGCACCCCGGGGGTGGGGACTGAAGCTTTCTTT. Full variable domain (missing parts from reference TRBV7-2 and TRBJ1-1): GAGVSQSPSNKVTEKGKDVELRCDPISGHTALYWYRQSLGQGLEFLIYFQGNSAPDKSGLPSDRFSAERTGGSVSTLTIQRTQQEDSAVYLCASTPGVGTEAFFGQGTRLTVV.

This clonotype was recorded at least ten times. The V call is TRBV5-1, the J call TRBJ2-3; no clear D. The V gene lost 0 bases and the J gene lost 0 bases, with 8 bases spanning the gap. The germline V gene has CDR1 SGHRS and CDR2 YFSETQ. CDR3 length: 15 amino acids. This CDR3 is CASSLATRSTDTQYF. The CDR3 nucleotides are TGCGCCAGCAGCTTGGCCACACGAAGCACAGATACGCAGTATTTT.

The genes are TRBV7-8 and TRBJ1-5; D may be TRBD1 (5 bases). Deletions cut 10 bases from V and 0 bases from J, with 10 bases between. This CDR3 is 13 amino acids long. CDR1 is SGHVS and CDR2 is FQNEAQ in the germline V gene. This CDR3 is CANSGTSNQPQHF. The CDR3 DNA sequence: TGTGCCAACTCTGGGACTAGCAATCAGCCCCAGCATTTT. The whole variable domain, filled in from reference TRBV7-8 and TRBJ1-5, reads GAGVSQSPRYKVAKRGQDVALRCDPISGHVSLFWYQQALGQGPEFLTYFQNEAQLDKSGLPSDRFFAERPEGSVSTLKIQRTQQEDSAVYLCANSGTSNQPQHFGDGTRLSIL.